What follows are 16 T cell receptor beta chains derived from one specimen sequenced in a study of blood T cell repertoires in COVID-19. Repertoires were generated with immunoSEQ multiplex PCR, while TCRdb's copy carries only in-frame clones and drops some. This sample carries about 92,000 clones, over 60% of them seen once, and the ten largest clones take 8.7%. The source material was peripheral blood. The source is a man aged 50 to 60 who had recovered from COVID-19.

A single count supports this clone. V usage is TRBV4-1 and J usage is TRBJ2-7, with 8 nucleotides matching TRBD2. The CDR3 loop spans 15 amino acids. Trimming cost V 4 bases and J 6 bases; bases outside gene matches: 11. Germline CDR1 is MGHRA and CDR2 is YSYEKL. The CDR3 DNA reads TGCGCCAGCAGCCTTCCCGGGACTAGGGCGCGCGAGCAGTACTTC. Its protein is CASSLPGTRAREQYF.

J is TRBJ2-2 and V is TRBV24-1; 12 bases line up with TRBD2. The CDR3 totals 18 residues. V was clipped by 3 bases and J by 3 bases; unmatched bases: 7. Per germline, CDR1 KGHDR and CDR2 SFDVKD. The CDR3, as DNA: TGTGCCACCAGTGATATCTCTAGCGGGAGGGGTTACACCGGGGAGCTGTTTTTT. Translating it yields CATSDISSGRGYTGELFF.

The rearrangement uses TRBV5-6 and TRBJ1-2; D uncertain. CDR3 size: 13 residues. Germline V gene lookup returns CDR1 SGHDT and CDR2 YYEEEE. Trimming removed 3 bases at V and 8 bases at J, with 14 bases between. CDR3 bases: TGTGCCAGCAGCTATACGGGGTATCAAGGCTACACCTTC. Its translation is CASSYTGYQGYTF.

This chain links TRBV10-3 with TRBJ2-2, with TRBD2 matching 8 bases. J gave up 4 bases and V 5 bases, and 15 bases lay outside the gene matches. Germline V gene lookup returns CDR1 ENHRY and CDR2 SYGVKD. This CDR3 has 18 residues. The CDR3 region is CAISSSPGLGGLTGELFF. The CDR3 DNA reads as TGTGCCATCAGTTCCTCTCCGGGACTAGGAGGGCTCACCGGGGAGCTGTTTTTT.

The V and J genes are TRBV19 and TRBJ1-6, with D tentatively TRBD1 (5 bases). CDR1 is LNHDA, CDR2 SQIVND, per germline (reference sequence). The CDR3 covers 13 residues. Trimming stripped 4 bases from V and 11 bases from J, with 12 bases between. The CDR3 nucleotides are TGTGCCAGTAGTACACCACAAGGGGCACCCCTCCACTTT. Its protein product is CASSTPQGAPLHF.

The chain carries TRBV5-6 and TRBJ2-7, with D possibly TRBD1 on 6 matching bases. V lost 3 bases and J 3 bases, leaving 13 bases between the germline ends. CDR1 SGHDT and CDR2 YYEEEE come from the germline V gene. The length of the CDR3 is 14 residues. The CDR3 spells CASSSQGHLYEQYF. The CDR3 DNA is TGTGCCAGCAGCTCTCAGGGACACCTCTACGAGCAGTACTTC. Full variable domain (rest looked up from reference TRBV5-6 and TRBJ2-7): DAGVTQSPTHLIKTRGQQVTLRCSPKSGHDTVSWYQQALGQGPQFIFQYYEEEERQRGNFPDRFSGHQFPNYSSELNVNALLLGDSALYLCASSSQGHLYEQYFGPGTRLTVT.

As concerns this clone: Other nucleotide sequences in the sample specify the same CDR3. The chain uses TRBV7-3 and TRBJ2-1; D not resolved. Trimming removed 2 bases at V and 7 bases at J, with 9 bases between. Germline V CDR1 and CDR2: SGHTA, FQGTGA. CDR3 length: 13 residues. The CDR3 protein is CASSLGLSNEQFF. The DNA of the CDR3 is TGTGCCAGCAGCTTAGGGCTATCGAATGAGCAGTTCTTC.

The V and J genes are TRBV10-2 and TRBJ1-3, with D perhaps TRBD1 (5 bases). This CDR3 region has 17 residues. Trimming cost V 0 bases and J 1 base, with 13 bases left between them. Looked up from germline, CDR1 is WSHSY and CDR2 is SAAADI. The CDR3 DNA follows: TGCGCCAGCAGTGAGTCGGCAGGGTTGGGTTCTGGAAACACCATATATTTT. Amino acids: CASSESAGLGSGNTIYF.

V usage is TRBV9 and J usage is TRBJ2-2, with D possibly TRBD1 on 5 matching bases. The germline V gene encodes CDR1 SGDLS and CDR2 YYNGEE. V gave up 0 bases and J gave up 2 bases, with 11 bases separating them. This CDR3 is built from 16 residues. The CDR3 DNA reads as TGTGCCAGCAGCGTAGGTGTGGGGCCTAACACCGGGGAGCTGTTTTTT. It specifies CASSVGVGPNTGELFF.

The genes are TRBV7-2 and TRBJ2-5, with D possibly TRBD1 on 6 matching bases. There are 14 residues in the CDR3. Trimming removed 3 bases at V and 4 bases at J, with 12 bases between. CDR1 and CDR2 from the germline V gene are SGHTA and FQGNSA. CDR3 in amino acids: CASSFLTGGETQYF. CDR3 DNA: TGTGCCAGCAGCTTCCTGACAGGCGGAGAGACCCAGTACTTC.

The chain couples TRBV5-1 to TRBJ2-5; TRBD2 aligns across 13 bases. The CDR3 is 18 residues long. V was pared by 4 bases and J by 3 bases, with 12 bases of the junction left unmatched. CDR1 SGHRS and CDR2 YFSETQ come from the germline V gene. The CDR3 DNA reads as TGCGCCAGCAGCCCTGGACTAGCGGGGGCCGCCGCCAAAGAGACCCAGTACTTC. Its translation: CASSPGLAGAAAKETQYF.

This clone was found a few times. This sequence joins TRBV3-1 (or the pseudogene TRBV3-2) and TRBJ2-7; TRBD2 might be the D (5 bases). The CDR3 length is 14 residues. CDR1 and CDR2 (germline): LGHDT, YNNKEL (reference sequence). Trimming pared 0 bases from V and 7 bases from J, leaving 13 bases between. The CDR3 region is CASSQDRVAGEQYF. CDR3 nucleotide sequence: TGTGCCAGCAGCCAAGATCGGGTGGCGGGTGAGCAGTACTTC.

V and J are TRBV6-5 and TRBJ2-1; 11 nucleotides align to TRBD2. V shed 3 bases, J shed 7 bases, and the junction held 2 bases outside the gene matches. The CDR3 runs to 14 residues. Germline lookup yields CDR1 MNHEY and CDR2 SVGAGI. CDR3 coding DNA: TGTGCCAGCAGTTATAGGACTAGCGGGAATGAGCAGTTCTTC. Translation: CASSYRTSGNEQFF.

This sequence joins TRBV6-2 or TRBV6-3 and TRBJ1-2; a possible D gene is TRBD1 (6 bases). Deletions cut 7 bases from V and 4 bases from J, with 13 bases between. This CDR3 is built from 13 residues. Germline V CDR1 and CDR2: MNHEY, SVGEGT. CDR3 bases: TGTGCCAGCACCCCACAGGGCACCTATGGCTACACCTTC. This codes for CASTPQGTYGYTF.

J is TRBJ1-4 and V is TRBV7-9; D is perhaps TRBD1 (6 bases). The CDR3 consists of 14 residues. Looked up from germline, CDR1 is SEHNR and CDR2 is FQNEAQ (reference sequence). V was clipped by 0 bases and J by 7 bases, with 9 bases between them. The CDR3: CASSLAGGAEKLFF. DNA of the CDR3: TGTGCCAGCAGCTTAGCAGGGGGAGCTGAAAAACTGTTTTTT.

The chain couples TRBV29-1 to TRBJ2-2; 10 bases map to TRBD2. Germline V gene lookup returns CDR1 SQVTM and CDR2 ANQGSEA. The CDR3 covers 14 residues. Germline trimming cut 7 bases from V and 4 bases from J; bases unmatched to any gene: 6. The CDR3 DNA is TGCAGCGCCAAAAGCGGGGGGGTCACCGGGGAGCTGTTTTTT. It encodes CSAKSGGVTGELFF.